This T cell receptor beta chain was identified during a study of spatial heterogeneity in lung cancer. The CDR3 runs to 15 residues. Trimming pared 0 bases from V and 3 bases from J, leaving 9 bases between. The V gene's germline CDR1 is MNHEY and CDR2 SVGAGI. TCRdb re-derived calls from the 5' RACE reads in MiXCR, one entry per CDR3 protein. The sample has 95,000 to 120,000 distinct CDR3 sequences; 10% to 12% are singletons. Time point meaning: blood at routine non-recurrence follow-up after resection. Whole RNA obtained from tumor, nontumor lung or frozen PBMC underwent sequencing without sorting. Sequenced here: PBMCs, sampled at follow-up. The chain employs TRBV6-5 and TRBJ2-4; a weak D match, TRBD2 (5 bases). This TCR came from a female donor with early-stage non-small cell lung cancer. The CDR3 reads CASSYSSGGKNIQYF. CDR3 DNA: TGTGCCAGCAGTTACTCAAGCGGCGGCAAAAACATTCAGTACTTC.